This TCR beta chain was identified during a study of blood T cell repertoires in COVID-19. Those who participated ranged in age from about 18 to 89 years and resided in about two dozen US areas. Two negative PCRs, clearance, or symptom resolution were required of recovered Cohort 3 donors. In its sample, this clone was seen once. In the original processing: Amplified reference gene primers provided the basis for estimating nucleated cell counts. Produced via immunoSEQ multiplex PCR; TCRdb's table is partial and in-frame only. Clone size and V and J calls were adopted from that table, with D and trimming inferred from the DNA. The data contain about 320,000 clones, 88% of them singletons. The TCR sequence derives from a man aged 25-40 years who had recovered from COVID-19. Sequences were obtained from PBMCs or T cells enriched from blood (not recorded which).

In DNA form, the CDR3 reads TGTGCCAGCAGCCAAGGGACAGGGTATGGCTACACCTTC. Translated, it gives CASSQGTGYGYTF. The J gene is TRBJ1-2, the V gene TRBV3-1 (or the pseudogene TRBV3-2); 8 bases agree with TRBD1. Trimming removed 1 base from V and 5 bases from J; junction bases left unmatched: 0. The length of the CDR3 is 13 residues. Germline CDR1 LGHDT, CDR2 YNNKEL (reference sequence).